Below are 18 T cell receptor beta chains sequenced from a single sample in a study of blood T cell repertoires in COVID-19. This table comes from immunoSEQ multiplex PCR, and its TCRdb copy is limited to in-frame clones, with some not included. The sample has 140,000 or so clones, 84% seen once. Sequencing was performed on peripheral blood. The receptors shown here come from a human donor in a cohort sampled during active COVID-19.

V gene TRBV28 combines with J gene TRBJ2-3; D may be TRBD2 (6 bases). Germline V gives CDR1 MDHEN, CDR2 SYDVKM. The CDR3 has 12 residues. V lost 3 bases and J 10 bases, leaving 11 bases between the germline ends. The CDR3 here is CASSLSGEAQYF. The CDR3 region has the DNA TGTGCCAGCAGTTTGTCGGGGGAGGCGCAGTATTTT. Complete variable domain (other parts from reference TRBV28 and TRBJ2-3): DVKVTQSSRYLVKRTGEKVFLECVQDMDHENMFWYRQDPGLGLRLIYFSYDVKMKEKGDIPEGYSVSREKKERFSLILESASTNQTSMYLCASSLSGEAQYFGPGTRLTVL.

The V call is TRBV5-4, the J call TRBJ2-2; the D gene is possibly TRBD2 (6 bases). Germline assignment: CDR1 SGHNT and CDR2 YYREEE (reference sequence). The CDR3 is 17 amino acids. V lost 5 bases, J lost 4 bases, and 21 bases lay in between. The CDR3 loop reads CASSPELGRLGTGELFF. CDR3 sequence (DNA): TGTGCCAGCAGTCCGGAGTTGGGGAGGCTCGGCACCGGGGAGCTGTTTTTT.

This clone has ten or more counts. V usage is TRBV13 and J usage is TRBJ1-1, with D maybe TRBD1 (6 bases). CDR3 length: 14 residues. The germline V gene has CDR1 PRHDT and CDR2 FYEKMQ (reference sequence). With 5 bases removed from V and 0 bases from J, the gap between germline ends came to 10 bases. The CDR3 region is CASSNTGMNTEAFF. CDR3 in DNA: TGTGCCAGCAGCAACACAGGGATGAACACTGAAGCTTTCTTT.

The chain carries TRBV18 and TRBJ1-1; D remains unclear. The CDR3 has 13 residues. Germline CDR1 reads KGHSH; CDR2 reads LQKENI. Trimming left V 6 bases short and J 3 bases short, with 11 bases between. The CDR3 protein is CASSLIEDTEAFF. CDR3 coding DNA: TGTGCCAGCTCCCTGATAGAGGACACTGAAGCTTTCTTT.

CDR3 in amino acids: CASSHGSGGGRASYNEQFF. CDR3 bases: TGTGCCAGCAGCCACGGTAGCGGGGGGGGTAGAGCTTCCTACAATGAGCAGTTCTTC. The rearrangement uses TRBV9 and TRBJ2-1, with TRBD2 identical over 11 bases. Germline V gives CDR1 SGDLS, CDR2 YYNGEE. After removal of 4 bases from V and 1 base from J, the junction contained 13 bases not matched to a gene. The CDR3 length is 19 residues.

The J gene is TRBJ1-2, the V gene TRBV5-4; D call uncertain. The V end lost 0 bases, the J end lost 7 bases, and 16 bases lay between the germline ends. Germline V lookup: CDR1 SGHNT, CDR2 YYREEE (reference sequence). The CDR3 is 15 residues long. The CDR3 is CASSLGVEGISGYTF. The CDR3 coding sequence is TGTGCCAGCAGCTTGGGTGTCGAGGGAATTAGTGGCTACACCTTC.

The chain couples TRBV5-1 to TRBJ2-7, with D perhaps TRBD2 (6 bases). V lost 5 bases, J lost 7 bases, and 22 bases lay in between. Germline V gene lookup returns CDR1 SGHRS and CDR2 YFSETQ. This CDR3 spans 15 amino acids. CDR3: CASSLGNSGASEQYV. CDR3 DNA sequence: TGCGCCAGCAGTCTGGGTAATAGCGGAGCGTCAGAGCAGTACGTC.

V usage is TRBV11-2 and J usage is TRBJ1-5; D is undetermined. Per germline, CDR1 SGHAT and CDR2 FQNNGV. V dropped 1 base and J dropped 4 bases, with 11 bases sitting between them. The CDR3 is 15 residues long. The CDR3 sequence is CASSLGPAQNQPQHF. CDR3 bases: TGTGCCAGCAGCTTAGGTCCAGCGCAGAATCAGCCCCAGCATTTT.

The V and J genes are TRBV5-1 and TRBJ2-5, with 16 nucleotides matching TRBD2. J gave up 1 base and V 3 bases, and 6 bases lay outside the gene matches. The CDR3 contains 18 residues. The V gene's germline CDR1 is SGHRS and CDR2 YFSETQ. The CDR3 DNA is TGCGCCAGCAGCTCGGGACTAGCGGGGGGGTTGCTCCAAGAGACCCAGTACTTC. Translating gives CASSSGLAGGLLQETQYF. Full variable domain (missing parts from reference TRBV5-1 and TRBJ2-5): KAGVTQTPRYLIKTRGQQVTLSCSPISGHRSVSWYQQTPGQGLQFLFEYFSETQRNKGNFPGRFSGRQFSNSRSEMNVSTLELGDSALYLCASSSGLAGGLLQETQYFGPGTRLLVL.

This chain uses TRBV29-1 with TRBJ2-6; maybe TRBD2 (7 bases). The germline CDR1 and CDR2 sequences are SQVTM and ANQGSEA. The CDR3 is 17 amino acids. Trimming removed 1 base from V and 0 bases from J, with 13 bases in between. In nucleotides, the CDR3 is TGCAGCGTTGAAGTTGGCGGGGGCGGCTCTGGGGCCAACGTCCTGACTTTC. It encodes CSVEVGGGGSGANVLTF.

CDR3 DNA sequence: TGCGCCAGCGACAGACTAGCGAGCGACTACAATGAGCAGTTCTTC. This codes for CASDRLASDYNEQFF. J is TRBJ2-1 and V is TRBV10-1; 8 nucleotides align to TRBD2. J was trimmed by 3 bases and V by 8 bases; bases with no gene match: 9. Germline-derived CDR1 and CDR2 are WNHNN and SYGVQD (reference sequence). This CDR3 has 15 residues.

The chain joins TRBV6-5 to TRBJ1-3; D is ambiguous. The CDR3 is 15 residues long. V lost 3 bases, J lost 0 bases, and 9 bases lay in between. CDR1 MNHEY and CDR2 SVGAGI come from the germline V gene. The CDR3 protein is CASSYQFSSGNTIYF. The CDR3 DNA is TGTGCCAGCAGTTATCAGTTCTCCTCTGGAAACACCATATATTTT.

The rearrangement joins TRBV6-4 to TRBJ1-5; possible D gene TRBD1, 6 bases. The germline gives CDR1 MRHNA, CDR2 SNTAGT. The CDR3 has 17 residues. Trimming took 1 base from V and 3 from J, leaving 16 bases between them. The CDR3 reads CASSDFNRQVYNQPQHF. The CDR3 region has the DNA TGTGCCAGCAGTGACTTCAACCGACAGGTTTACAATCAGCCCCAGCATTTT.

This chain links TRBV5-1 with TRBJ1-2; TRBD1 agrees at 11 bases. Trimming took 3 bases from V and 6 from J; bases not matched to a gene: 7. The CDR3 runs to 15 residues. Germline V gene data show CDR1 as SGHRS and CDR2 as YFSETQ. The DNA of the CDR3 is TGCGCCAGCAGCTCCTCACCGGGACAGGGGGATGGCTACACCTTC. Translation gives CASSSSPGQGDGYTF.

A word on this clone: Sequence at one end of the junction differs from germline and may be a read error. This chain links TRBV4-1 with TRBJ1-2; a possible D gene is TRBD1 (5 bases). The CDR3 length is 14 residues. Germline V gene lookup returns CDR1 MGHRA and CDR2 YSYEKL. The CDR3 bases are TGCGCCAGCAGTCAAGCATCGGCAGGGTATGGCTACACCTTC. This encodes CASSQASAGYGYTF.

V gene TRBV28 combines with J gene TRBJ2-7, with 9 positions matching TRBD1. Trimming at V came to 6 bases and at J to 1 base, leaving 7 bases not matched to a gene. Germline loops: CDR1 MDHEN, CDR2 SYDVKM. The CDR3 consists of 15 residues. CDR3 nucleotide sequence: TGTGCCAGCAGGGATCCGGGACAGGGTTCCTACGAGCAGTACTTC. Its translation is CASRDPGQGSYEQYF.

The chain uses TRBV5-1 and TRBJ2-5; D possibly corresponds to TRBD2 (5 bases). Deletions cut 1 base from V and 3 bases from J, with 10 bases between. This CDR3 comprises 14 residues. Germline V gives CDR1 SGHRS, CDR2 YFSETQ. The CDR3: CASSLIASEETQYF. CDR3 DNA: TGCGCCAGCAGCTTGATAGCGAGCGAAGAGACCCAGTACTTC.

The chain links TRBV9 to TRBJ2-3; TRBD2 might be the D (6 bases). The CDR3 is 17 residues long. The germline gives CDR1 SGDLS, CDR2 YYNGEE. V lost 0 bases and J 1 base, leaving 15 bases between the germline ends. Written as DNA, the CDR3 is TGTGCCAGCAGCGTAGTTCAAGTCGGGGGAGGCACAGATACGCAGTATTTT. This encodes CASSVVQVGGGTDTQYF.